The present T cell receptor beta chain was sequenced within a study of CD8+ T cells in alopecia areata. Study-wide background: Graft recipients were roughly 7-11-week-old female C3H/HeJ mice, and donor skin originated from 6-12-month-old C3H/HeJ mice with spontaneous alopecia. Study results and caveats: The study found TCR sharing across patients less clear than in mice, possibly for HLA reasons. Resident alphabeta T-cell populations of normal skin are likewise subject to sequencing in scalp samples. For lesional scalp, especially alopecia totalis/universalis, clonality was higher than in normal scalp.

There are a few counts of this clone. Its specificity is unknown. Gene names and germline match the mouse. Read sequence stops 4 residues before the CDR3 end, and the germline J gene provides the missing end. Trimming cost V 3 bases and J 4 bases; bases outside gene matches: 3. This CDR3 spans 15 amino acids. Germline V CDR1 and CDR2: LGHNA, YNLKQL (reference sequence). Once RNA had been extracted, it was reverse transcribed into cDNA to act as the sequencing template. Some clones are missing from TCRdb's copy, which holds only in-frame ones; the method was immunoSEQ multiplex PCR. Listed for the sample are around 100,000 clones, none seen a single time.

The receptor was derived from a C3H/HeJ mouse with alopecia areata. The MHC haplotype of this mouse line is H2-k. The chain uses TRBV5 and TRBJ2-1, with 10 bases lining up with TRBD2. Sequencing input: lesional skin. Incomplete CDR3 DNA: TGTGCCAGCAGCCACCCGGGACTGGGGTATGCT. Encoded protein: CASSHPGLGYA. The CDR3, in full, reads CASSHPGLGYAEQFF.